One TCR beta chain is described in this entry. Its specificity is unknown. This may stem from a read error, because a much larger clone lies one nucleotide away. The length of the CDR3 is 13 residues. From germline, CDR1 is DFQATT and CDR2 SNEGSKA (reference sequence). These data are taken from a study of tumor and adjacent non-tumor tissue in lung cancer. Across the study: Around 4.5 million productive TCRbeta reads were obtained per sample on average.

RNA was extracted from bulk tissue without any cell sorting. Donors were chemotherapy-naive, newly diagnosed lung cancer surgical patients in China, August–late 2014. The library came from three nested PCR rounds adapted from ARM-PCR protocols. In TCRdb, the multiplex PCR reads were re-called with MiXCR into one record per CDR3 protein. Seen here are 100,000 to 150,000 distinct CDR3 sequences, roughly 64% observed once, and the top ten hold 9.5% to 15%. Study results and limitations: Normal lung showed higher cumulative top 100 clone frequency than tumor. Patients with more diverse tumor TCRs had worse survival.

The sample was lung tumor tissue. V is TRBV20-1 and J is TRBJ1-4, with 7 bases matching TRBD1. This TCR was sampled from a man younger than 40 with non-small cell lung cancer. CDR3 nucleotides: TGCAGTGCTAGAGAAGGGACAGCTGAAAAACTGCTTTTT. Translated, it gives CSAREGTAEKLLF.